One sample yielded the 4 T cell receptor beta chains listed below, sequenced in a study of monozygotic twins with inflammatory bowel disease. One entry per CDR3 protein, without DNA, is what TCRdb gives after re-calling the 5' RACE reads. The repertoire table contains about 200,000 distinct CDR3 sequences. Sequenced material: blood. These receptors were taken from a human donor with ulcerative colitis or Crohn's disease, or a healthy co-twin of an affected twin (not recorded which).

The chain couples TRBV29-1 to TRBJ2-1; TCRdb calls TRBD1, which cannot be checked without DNA. From germline, CDR1 is SQVTM and CDR2 ANQGSEA. The CDR3 is 15 residues long. The CDR3 loop reads CSVMRGSGGSDEQFF.

The V and J genes are TRBV18 and TRBJ2-3. The CDR3 spans 13 residues. Germline loops: CDR1 KGHSH, CDR2 LQKENI. CDR3 sequence: CASSPPGGDTQYF.

The CDR3: CASSLQETGTGELFF. The rearrangement uses TRBV5-1 and TRBJ2-2. The CDR3 has 15 amino acids. Germline lookup yields CDR1 SGHRS and CDR2 YFSETQ. The full variable domain, rest sourced from reference TRBV5-1 and TRBJ2-2, is KAGVTQTPRYLIKTRGQQVTLSCSPISGHRSVSWYQQTPGQGLQFLFEYFSETQRNKGNFPGRFSGRQFSNSRSEMNVSTLELGDSALYLCASSLQETGTGELFFGEGSRLTVL.

The chain recombines TRBV2 with TRBJ2-3. This CDR3 is built from 12 residues. The germline V gene has CDR1 SNHLY and CDR2 FYNNEI. The CDR3 loop reads CASGSGTDTQYF.